The next 24 T cell receptor beta chains were all read from a single sample in a study of identical twins (dated by TCRdb to the mid-2010s). The library came from 5' RACE. The run used an Illumina HiSeq 2000. In TCRdb, the public reads were trimmed at Q25 with fastp and aligned with MiXCR, with productive beta chains retained. Every entry covers one CDR3 protein and lists the most common genes and DNA from its rows. Recorded for this sample are hundreds of thousands of distinct CDR3 sequences; roughly an eighth of them occurred a single time. The ten largest clones represent around 1.5% of the sample. This sample was shared with a second study, whose subject was yellow fever vaccine responses in identical twins.

Sequenced: PBMCs. The receptor set was obtained from a woman between 18 and 29 years old in good health.

V and J are TRBV12-3 or TRBV12-4 and TRBJ2-3; possible D gene TRBD2, 6 bases. The CDR3 is 16 residues long. The V end was cut by 6 bases, the J end by 0 bases, with 16 bases between. This CDR3 is CASSYVGLPSTDTQYF. The CDR3 coding sequence is TGTGCCAGCAGCTATGTCGGACTACCTAGCACAGATACGCAGTATTTT.

This clonotype was picked up many times. The CDR3, as DNA: TGCAGCGTTGAAGATCCCCGACAGGGCACTGAAGCTTTCTTT. It specifies CSVEDPRQGTEAFF. The genes are TRBV29-1 and TRBJ1-1; 7 nucleotides agree with TRBD1. Germline V CDR1 and CDR2: SQVTM, ANQGSEA. Germline trimming cut 0 bases from V and 4 bases from J; bases unmatched to any gene: 5. This CDR3 is built from 14 residues. The variable domain in full, with the rest retrieved from reference TRBV29-1 and TRBJ1-1, is SAVISQKPSRDICQRGTSLTIQCQVDSQVTMMFWYRQQPGQSLTLIATANQGSEATYESGFVIDKFPISRPNLTFSTLTVSNMSPEDSSIYLCSVEDPRQGTEAFFGQGTRLTVV.

This clonotype came up many times. This rearrangement joins TRBV12-3 or TRBV12-4 to TRBJ2-2; D unresolved. Trimming shortened V by 2 bases and J by 4 bases, and 5 bases separated the two germline ends. The CDR3 totals 13 residues. The CDR3 here is CASSLYTTGELFF. Written as DNA, the CDR3 is TGTGCCAGCAGTTTATATACCACCGGGGAGCTGTTTTTT.

This clonotype appeared a few times. The chain employs TRBV5-1 and TRBJ2-6, with D uncertain. Trimming removed 2 bases from V and 6 bases from J, with 6 bases in between. The CDR3 covers 13 residues. Germline CDR1 and CDR2: SGHRS and YFSETQ. CDR3 residues: CASSLLVANVLTF. DNA for the CDR3: TGCGCCAGCAGCTTATTAGTGGCCAACGTCCTGACTTTC.

The rearrangement joins TRBV6-2 or TRBV6-3 to TRBJ1-1; D possibly corresponds to TRBD1 (6 bases). Per the germline V gene, CDR1 is MNHEY and CDR2 is SVGEGT. V gave up 5 bases and J gave up 3 bases, with 13 bases separating them. The CDR3 is made up of 14 amino acids. The DNA of the CDR3 is TGTGCCAGCAGTGGGTCACAGGGCTACACTGAAGCTTTCTTT. Residues: CASSGSQGYTEAFF.

This chain connects TRBV5-1 to TRBJ2-1, with 7 bases that match TRBD2. The V gene end was trimmed by 5 bases and the J gene end by 7 bases; junction bases not matched to a gene: 12. The germline CDR1 and CDR2 sequences are SGHRS and YFSETQ. The CDR3 consists of 15 residues. The CDR3 loop is CASSSGTTGWNEQFF. CDR3 DNA sequence: TGCGCCAGCAGTTCCGGGACTACGGGTTGGAATGAGCAGTTCTTC.

The chain employs TRBV9 and TRBJ2-7; TRBD2 matches at 10 bases. This CDR3 has 19 amino acids. The V gene's germline CDR1 is SGDLS and CDR2 YYNGEE. V trimming: 4 bases; J trimming: 4 bases; junction bases outside the gene matches: 20. CDR3 protein: CASSPGGVSGRLLVYEQYF. CDR3 DNA sequence: TGTGCCAGCAGCCCCGGTGGTGTTAGCGGGAGGCTGTTAGTTTACGAGCAGTACTTC.

The rearrangement uses TRBV2 and TRBJ2-7; D unclear. The CDR3 loop spans 11 amino acids. The V end lost 7 bases, the J end lost 3 bases, and 7 bases lay between the germline ends. Germline V gene data show CDR1 as SNHLY and CDR2 as FYNNEI. The CDR3 region has the DNA TGTGCCAGCATTCCCTTCTACGAGCAGTACGTC. Protein sequence: CASIPFYEQYV.

This chain links TRBV2 with TRBJ1-2; a possible D gene is TRBD1 (6 bases). Germline values: CDR1 SNHLY, CDR2 FYNNEI. The germline V and J ends were trimmed by 3 bases and 6 bases, with 11 bases remaining between them. This CDR3 spans 13 amino acids. The CDR3 DNA reads as TGTGCCAGCAGTGACAGGGGATCTCATGGCTACACCTTC. Translation: CASSDRGSHGYTF.

In its sample, this clonotype was seen a few times. The rearrangement links TRBV2 to TRBJ2-3; 10 nucleotides align to TRBD2. The CDR3 consists of 15 residues. With V trimmed by 3 bases and J by 7 bases, 7 bases remained unmatched. Germline loops: CDR1 SNHLY, CDR2 FYNNEI. The CDR3, as DNA: TGTGCCAGCAGTGACGAGGGACTAGCGATAAATACGCAGTATTTT. It encodes CASSDEGLAINTQYF.

As DNA, the CDR3 is TGTGCCAGCTCACCGCAACGGACTAGCGGAAACAATGAGCAGTTCTTC. Amino acid sequence: CASSPQRTSGNNEQFF. J is TRBJ2-1 and V is TRBV18; 10 bases are a match to TRBD2. V was clipped by 3 bases and J by 5 bases; unmatched bases: 7. Germline V gene data show CDR1 as KGHSH and CDR2 as LQKENI. This CDR3 spans 16 amino acids. Supplemented by reference TRBV18 and TRBJ2-1, the full variable domain reads NAGVMQNPRHLVRRRGQEARLRCSPMKGHSHVYWYRQLPEEGLKFMVYLQKENIIDESGMPKERFSAEFPKEGPSILRIQQVVRGDSAAYFCASSPQRTSGNNEQFFGPGTRLTVL.

At least ten counts were recorded for this clonotype. The CDR3 DNA reads as TGCGCCAGCAGCCGCGGTATGAATGAGCAGTTCTTC. It translates to CASSRGMNEQFF. The J gene is TRBJ2-1, the V gene TRBV5-1; D ambiguous. This CDR3 comprises 12 residues. From germline, CDR1 is SGHRS and CDR2 YFSETQ. V gave up 4 bases and J gave up 7 bases, with 9 bases separating them.

V usage is TRBV6-1 and J usage is TRBJ2-5; 10 bases line up with TRBD1. This CDR3 has 15 residues. Germline values: CDR1 MNHNS, CDR2 SASEGT. Trimming took 6 bases from V and 4 from J; bases not matched to a gene: 8. The DNA of the CDR3 is TGTGCCAGCAGAGGGGACAGGGGTTTAGGAGAGACCCAGTACTTC. This sequence encodes CASRGDRGLGETQYF.

This chain connects TRBV18 to TRBJ1-5, with D unclear. Germline-derived CDR1 and CDR2 are KGHSH and LQKENI. There are 13 residues in the CDR3. The V and J ends lost 6 bases and 5 bases respectively, with 11 bases between them. CDR3 nucleotides: TGTGCCAGCTCTCGGTATGGAGATCAGCCCCAGCATTTT. Amino acids: CASSRYGDQPQHF. The full variable domain, its missing parts supplied by reference TRBV18 and TRBJ1-5, is NAGVMQNPRHLVRRRGQEARLRCSPMKGHSHVYWYRQLPEEGLKFMVYLQKENIIDESGMPKERFSAEFPKEGPSILRIQQVVRGDSAAYFCASSRYGDQPQHFGDGTRLSIL.

This clonotype was seen a handful of times. CDR3 protein: CASRLAGAITGELFF. The CDR3 coding sequence is TGTGCCAGTAGGCTAGCGGGAGCGATTACCGGGGAGCTGTTTTTT. V gene TRBV19 combines with J gene TRBJ2-2, with 10 nucleotides matching TRBD2. Germline CDR1 is LNHDA and CDR2 is SQIVND (reference sequence). Trimming took 6 bases from V and 5 from J; bases not matched to a gene: 6. CDR3 length: 15 amino acids. Full variable domain (remainder filled in from reference TRBV19 and TRBJ2-2): DGGITQSPKYLFRKEGQNVTLSCEQNLNHDAMYWYRQDPGQGLRLIYYSQIVNDFQKGDIAEGYSVSREKKESFPLTVTSAQKNPTAFYLCASRLAGAITGELFFGEGSRLTVL.

In its sample, this clonotype was seen a few times. Here the CDR3 DNA reads TGTGCCAGCAGCCGAGCGGTAGCGGGAGGTGAGCAGTTCTTC. This sequence encodes CASSRAVAGGEQFF. The chain employs TRBV6-1 and TRBJ2-1; 10 bases match TRBD2. The CDR3 spans 14 residues. V gave up 6 bases and J gave up 9 bases; unmatched junction bases: 8. Germline CDR1 is MNHNS and CDR2 is SASEGT.

This clonotype was observed at least ten times. V is TRBV12-3 or TRBV12-4 and J is TRBJ1-5, with a weak D call TRBD1 (5 bases). The CDR3 runs 13 residues. The V end was cut by 5 bases, the J end by 9 bases, with 14 bases between. In nucleotides, the CDR3 is TGTGCCAGCAGTCCCCAGCCGGGGCGGCCCCAGCATTTT. Its translation: CASSPQPGRPQHF.

This clonotype was detected only a few times. V and J are TRBV6-2 or TRBV6-3 and TRBJ2-7; tentatively, D is TRBD2 (6 bases). The germline V gene has CDR1 MNHEY and CDR2 SVGEGT. This CDR3 is 16 amino acids long. Trimming stripped 7 bases from V and 6 bases from J, with 25 bases between. The CDR3 region is CASTLGGRLFGGEQYF. In DNA form, the CDR3 reads TGTGCCAGCACCCTTGGAGGGCGCCTATTTGGTGGCGAGCAGTACTTC.

In its sample, this clonotype was seen many times. The chain joins TRBV4-2 to TRBJ2-3; 10 bases are a match to TRBD2. The CDR3 has 18 residues. Germline assignment: CDR1 LGHNA and CDR2 YNFKEQ. The V gene end was trimmed by 0 bases and the J gene end by 2 bases; junction bases not matched to a gene: 8. The CDR3 nucleotides are TGTGCCAGCAGCCAAGAGGGTGTAGCGGGGGGCCCCACAGATACGCAGTATTTT. Residues: CASSQEGVAGGPTDTQYF.

At least ten counts were recorded for this clonotype. For the CDR3, the DNA is TGCAGTGCTATAACAGGGGGCTTCGCTTTCTTT. This codes for CSAITGGFAFF. This chain connects TRBV20-1 to TRBJ1-1, with TRBD1 matching over 9 bases. CDR1 and CDR2 from the germline V gene are DFQATT and SNEGSKA (reference sequence). V dropped 4 bases and J dropped 11; count of bases not matched to a gene: 5. The CDR3 contains 11 residues.

This clonotype was counted a few times. The V call is TRBV7-2, the J call TRBJ2-1; 9 nucleotides match TRBD1. This CDR3 is 15 amino acids long. The V gene end was trimmed by 1 base and the J gene end by 12 bases; junction bases not matched to a gene: 10. From germline, CDR1 is SGHTA and CDR2 FQGNSA. CDR3 bases: TGTGCCAGCAGCTTAGATGCCCCCGCGGGACAGGGGCAGTTCTTC. Translating gives CASSLDAPAGQGQFF.

The CDR3 loop reads CSVEGPQGRNEQFF. For the CDR3, the DNA is TGCAGCGTTGAGGGCCCCCAGGGGCGAAATGAGCAGTTCTTC. The V gene is TRBV29-1, the J gene TRBJ2-1; D might be TRBD1 (6 bases). Germline values: CDR1 SQVTM, CDR2 ANQGSEA. The CDR3 contains 14 residues. The V gene lost 3 bases and the J gene lost 7 bases, with 16 bases spanning the gap.

This clonotype has more than one count but fewer than ten. V is TRBV7-9 and J is TRBJ2-7, with 8 nucleotides matching TRBD1. The CDR3 covers 13 residues. V dropped 5 bases and J dropped 6; count of bases not matched to a gene: 6. CDR1 and CDR2 (germline): SEHNR, FQNEAQ (reference sequence). The CDR3 bases are TGTGCCAGCAGCCCTCGGGACAGGATCGAGCAGTACTTC. Translation: CASSPRDRIEQYF.

Remarks on this clonotype: An end of the junction differs from the germline gene, which may be a read error. This chain uses TRBV18 with TRBJ1-5; no clear D. Looked up from germline, CDR1 is KGHSH and CDR2 is LQKENI. The CDR3 sequence is 13 residues long. In DNA form, the CDR3 reads TGTGACAGCTCACCAAGGGTGGATCAGCCCCAGCATTTT. This sequence encodes CDSSPRVDQPQHF.